Listed here is a single TCR beta chain. Assay used: immunoSEQ multiplex PCR; TCRdb lists only in-frame clones, some missing. The table shows 3,000 to 4,000 clones, with 60% to 80% occurring only once. This specimen belongs to a study of chemoradiotherapy in HPV16-positive cancers. With 0 bases clipped from V and 6 bases from J, the junction kept 11 bases outside the gene matches. This CDR3 is built from 17 residues. Germline CDR1 is GTSNPN and CDR2 is SVGIG (reference sequence). The clonotype comes from a human donor with HPV-associated anogenital cancer. The sequenced sample was tumor tissue, obtained from a patient who underwent chemoradiotherapy. The chain employs TRBV30 and TRBJ2-5; 12 bases are a match to TRBD2. CDR3 nucleotides: TGTGCCTGGAGTGTATCGGCTAGCGGGGGGGCCGGAAAGACCCAGTACTTC. This translates into CAWSVSASGGAGKTQYF.